These 22 T cell receptor beta chains originate from one sample sequenced in a study of early T cells in non-severe SARS-CoV-2 infection. TCRdb re-called the 5' RACE reads with MiXCR, one entry per CDR3 protein. In the table there are about 42,000 distinct CDR3 sequences, approximately 7.1% of which are singletons. The sequenced material came from whole blood. The receptors here all came from an adult who was a healthcare worker with PCR-confirmed SARS-CoV-2 infection or an uninfected control (not recorded which).

The table lists this clonotype with many counts. The chain links TRBV27 to TRBJ1-6; possible D gene TRBD1, 6 bases. The CDR3 loop spans 15 amino acids. V was pared by 0 bases and J by 7 bases, with 10 bases between. From germline, CDR1 is MNHEY and CDR2 SMNVEV (reference sequence). CDR3 nucleotides: TGTGCCAGCAGTTTATCCAGGACAGTCAATTCACCCCTCCACTTT. Residues: CASSLSRTVNSPLHF.

This clonotype was seen more than once but under ten times. The V gene is TRBV5-6, the J gene TRBJ2-1, with unresolved D. CDR3 length: 15 amino acids. Germline V lookup: CDR1 SGHDT, CDR2 YYEEEE. V was shortened by 1 base and J by 1 base, with 9 bases between the two germline ends. CDR3 DNA: TGTGCCAGCAGCTTGCGTCGCAGGTCCTACAATGAGCAGTTCTTC. Residues: CASSLRRRSYNEQFF. Filled out from reference TRBV5-6 and TRBJ2-1, the complete variable domain reads DAGVTQSPTHLIKTRGQQVTLRCSPKSGHDTVSWYQQALGQGPQFIFQYYEEEERQRGNFPDRFSGHQFPNYSSELNVNALLLGDSALYLCASSLRRRSYNEQFFGPGTRLTVL.

This clonotype was recorded many times. V gene TRBV7-2 combines with J gene TRBJ1-5; maybe TRBD1 (5 bases). This CDR3 region has 13 residues. Trimming took 5 bases from V and 9 from J, leaving 14 bases between them. Germline CDR1 and CDR2: SGHTA and FQGNSA. Here the CDR3 reads CASSPQGDGPQHF. The DNA for the CDR3 is TGTGCCAGCAGCCCCCAAGGGGACGGGCCCCAGCATTTT.

This clonotype turned up a few times. The rearrangement uses TRBV10-2 and TRBJ1-1; no clear D. The V and J ends lost 3 bases and 2 bases respectively, with 7 bases between them. Germline V lookup: CDR1 WSHSY, CDR2 SAAADI. CDR3 length: 13 amino acids. CDR3 sequence (DNA): TGCGCCAGCAGTGAAGAACAAAACACTGAAGCTTTCTTT. Translating it yields CASSEEQNTEAFF.

This chain joins TRBV7-8 and TRBJ2-3; possible D gene TRBD1, 5 bases. The V end lost 1 base, the J end lost 2 bases, and 16 bases lay between the germline ends. The germline gives CDR1 SGHVS, CDR2 FQNEAQ. The length of the CDR3 is 17 residues. The CDR3 DNA reads TGTGCCAGCAGCTTAGGGCAGGTGACGGACAACACAGATACGCAGTATTTT. Its protein product is CASSLGQVTDNTDTQYF.

The V gene is TRBV20-1, the J gene TRBJ2-5, with 7 nucleotides matching TRBD1. The J segment lost 1 base and the V segment lost 6 bases, leaving 11 bases of the junction unmatched. Germline CDR1 and CDR2: DFQATT and SNEGSKA (reference sequence). The CDR3 has 15 residues. CDR3 protein: CSAPKGAVSQETQYF. In DNA, the CDR3 is TGCAGTGCGCCTAAGGGGGCCGTTTCCCAAGAGACCCAGTACTTC.

This clonotype was found many times. The chain combines TRBV20-1 with TRBJ1-5; D might be TRBD1 (5 bases). This CDR3 has 13 residues. The germline V gene has CDR1 DFQATT and CDR2 SNEGSKA (reference sequence). V was trimmed by 5 bases and J by 7 bases, leaving 15 bases between them. The CDR3 spells CSAPLGRGQPQHF. The CDR3 nucleotides are TGCAGTGCTCCGTTGGGGCGCGGACAGCCCCAGCATTTT.

In its sample, this clonotype was seen a few times. This chain links TRBV30 with TRBJ1-2; 9 positions agree with TRBD1. V was clipped by 1 base and J by 8 bases; unmatched bases: 5. Germline V gene lookup returns CDR1 GTSNPN and CDR2 SVGIG (reference sequence). The CDR3 length is 13 residues. CDR3 amino acids: CAWSENRGQGYTF. CDR3 in DNA: TGTGCCTGGAGTGAGAACAGGGGGCAAGGCTACACCTTC.

The chain's CDR3 is CASSSKSDTQYF. In nucleotides, the CDR3 is TGTGCCAGCAGCTCTAAGTCAGATACGCAGTATTTT. This rearrangement joins TRBV5-6 to TRBJ2-3; D is uncertain. In germline, CDR1 is SGHDT, CDR2 YYEEEE. Trimming pared 3 bases from V and 4 bases from J, leaving 6 bases between. The CDR3 is 12 amino acids. The entire variable domain, with the rest obtained from reference TRBV5-6 and TRBJ2-3, is as follows: DAGVTQSPTHLIKTRGQQVTLRCSPKSGHDTVSWYQQALGQGPQFIFQYYEEEERQRGNFPDRFSGHQFPNYSSELNVNALLLGDSALYLCASSSKSDTQYFGPGTRLTVL.

There are many counts of this clonotype. The chain carries TRBV7-6 and TRBJ2-3; 7 positions agree with TRBD1. Per germline, CDR1 SGHVS and CDR2 FNYEAQ. V lost 1 base and J lost 1; bases outside the gene matches: 14. The CDR3 has 19 residues. The CDR3 DNA reads TGTGCCAGCAGCTTAGAGGGGACAGCTTACCTTCCCGGCACAGATACGCAGTATTTT. As protein: CASSLEGTAYLPGTDTQYF.

This clonotype appeared many times. The rearrangement links TRBV20-1 to TRBJ1-6, with D hard to call. Per the germline V gene, CDR1 is DFQATT and CDR2 is SNEGSKA (reference sequence). The CDR3 runs 19 residues. V lost 0 bases to trimming and J lost 5 bases, with 23 bases between them. The CDR3: CSARDSWGSRLDDNSPLHF. The CDR3 bases are TGCAGTGCTAGAGATTCCTGGGGATCGAGGCTAGATGATAATTCACCCCTCCACTTT.

In its sample, this clonotype was seen a few times. V usage is TRBV20-1 and J usage is TRBJ1-5; 7 bases are shared with TRBD1. The germline gives CDR1 DFQATT, CDR2 SNEGSKA (reference sequence). V was clipped by 1 base and J by 2 bases; unmatched bases: 14. The CDR3 extends over 18 amino acids. The CDR3 region is CSARAYRGPAVGNQPQHF. As DNA, the CDR3 is TGCAGTGCTAGAGCTTACAGGGGCCCCGCTGTTGGCAATCAGCCCCAGCATTTT.

The table lists this clonotype with many counts. This chain connects TRBV24-1 to TRBJ1-5; 8 bases map to TRBD1. V trimming: 0 bases; J trimming: 4 bases; junction bases outside the gene matches: 7. The CDR3 covers 17 residues. Looked up from germline, CDR1 is KGHDR and CDR2 is SFDVKD. The CDR3 bases are TGTGCCACCAGTGATTTGAAAGGCGGACAGGGAAATCAGCCCCAGCATTTT. This codes for CATSDLKGGQGNQPQHF.

This clonotype has ten or more counts. The chain has TRBV6-2 or TRBV6-3 and TRBJ2-3; D call uncertain. The CDR3 is 12 amino acids. Trimming took off 4 bases at V and 0 bases at J, with 2 bases between the two ends. Germline V gene lookup returns CDR1 MNHEY and CDR2 SVGEGT. CDR3 sequence: CASSFSTDTQYF. CDR3 nucleotides: TGTGCCAGCAGTTTTAGCACAGATACGCAGTATTTT.

The table lists this clonotype with a few counts. For the CDR3, the DNA is TGTGCCATCAGCGCCGGGACAGGGGTTTGGGGCTACACCTTC. This codes for CAISAGTGVWGYTF. The chain links TRBV10-3 to TRBJ1-2; 10 bases match TRBD1. J was trimmed by 8 bases and V by 6 bases; bases with no gene match: 9. The germline gives CDR1 ENHRY, CDR2 SYGVKD. This CDR3 contains 14 residues.

This clonotype showed up many times. The chain couples TRBV7-9 to TRBJ1-2; D gene unclear. This CDR3 contains 14 residues. Looked up from germline, CDR1 is SEHNR and CDR2 is FQNEAQ (reference sequence). Trimming shortened V by 5 bases and J by 0 bases, and 10 bases separated the two germline ends. CDR3 region: CASSQMGTNYGYTF. The DNA for the CDR3 is TGTGCCAGCAGCCAAATGGGGACTAACTATGGCTACACCTTC.

The chain has TRBV12-3 or TRBV12-4 and TRBJ1-2; D perhaps matches TRBD1 (6 bases). CDR3 length equals 14 residues. Trimming removed 6 bases from V and 4 bases from J, with 15 bases in between. The CDR3 nucleotides read TGTGCCAGCAGCCAGACTGGACAGTTCTATGGCTACACCTTC. It encodes CASSQTGQFYGYTF.

This clonotype appeared a few times. The CDR3 region has the DNA TGTGCCAGCAGTCCCCTCGGACCCCGCTTTGGTAGCAATCAGCCCCAGCATTTT. This gives the protein CASSPLGPRFGSNQPQHF. The chain employs TRBV6-1 and TRBJ1-5; D gene uncertain. The CDR3 has 18 amino acids. V was trimmed by 5 bases and J by 0 bases, leaving 20 bases between them. Germline values: CDR1 MNHNS, CDR2 SASEGT.

This clonotype showed up many times. The J gene is TRBJ2-2, the V gene TRBV12-3 or TRBV12-4, with D unclear. CDR3 length equals 17 residues. Trimming took off 1 base at V and 1 base at J, with 13 bases between the two ends. CDR3 sequence reads: CASSLGSLPGNTGELFF. The CDR3 DNA is TGTGCCAGCAGTTTAGGGTCACTCCCTGGGAACACCGGGGAGCTGTTTTTT.

This clonotype was observed many times. The chain recombines TRBV3-1 with TRBJ2-1, with 7 bases aligning to TRBD2. The V gene's germline CDR1 is LGHDT and CDR2 YNNKEL (reference sequence). Trimming took 4 bases from V and 7 from J; bases not matched to a gene: 7. The CDR3 contains 14 residues. DNA for the CDR3: TGTGCCAGCAGCCCTGGTTTCGGGAGGAATGAGCAGTTCTTC. This gives the protein CASSPGFGRNEQFF.

The V gene is TRBV19, the J gene TRBJ2-5, with unresolved D. V gave up 3 bases and J gave up 1 base, with 6 bases separating them. CDR1 LNHDA and CDR2 SQIVND come from the germline V gene (reference sequence). CDR3 length: 13 amino acids. CDR3 amino acids: CASSMRTQETQYF. CDR3 nucleotide sequence: TGTGCCAGTAGTATGCGTACCCAAGAGACCCAGTACTTC.

The chain employs TRBV10-3 and TRBJ2-3; maybe TRBD2 (5 bases). Germline V gene lookup returns CDR1 ENHRY and CDR2 SYGVKD. Trimming took off 6 bases at V and 0 bases at J, with 13 bases between the two ends. This CDR3 contains 15 residues. The CDR3 DNA sequence: TGTGCCATCAGCCCGAGGACTGCTAGCACAGATACGCAGTATTTT. Protein sequence: CAISPRTASTDTQYF.